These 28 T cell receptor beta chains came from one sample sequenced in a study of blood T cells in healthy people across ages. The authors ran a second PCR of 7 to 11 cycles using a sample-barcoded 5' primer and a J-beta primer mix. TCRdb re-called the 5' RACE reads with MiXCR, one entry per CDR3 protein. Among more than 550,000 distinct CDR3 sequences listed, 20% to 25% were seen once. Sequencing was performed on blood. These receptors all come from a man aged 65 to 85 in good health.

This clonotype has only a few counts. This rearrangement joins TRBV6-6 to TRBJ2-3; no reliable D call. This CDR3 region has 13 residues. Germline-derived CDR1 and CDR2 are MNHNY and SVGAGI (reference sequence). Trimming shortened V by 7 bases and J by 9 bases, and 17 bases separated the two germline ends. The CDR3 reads CASTTPISLTQYF. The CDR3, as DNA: TGTGCCAGCACTACCCCCATTAGCTTAACGCAGTATTTT.

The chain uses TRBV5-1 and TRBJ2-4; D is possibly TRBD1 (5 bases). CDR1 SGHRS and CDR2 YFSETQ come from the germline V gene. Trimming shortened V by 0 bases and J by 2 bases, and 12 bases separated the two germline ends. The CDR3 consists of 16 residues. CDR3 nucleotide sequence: TGCGCCAGCAGCTTGGCAGGGTTTGACACCAAAAACATTCAGTACTTC. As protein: CASSLAGFDTKNIQYF.

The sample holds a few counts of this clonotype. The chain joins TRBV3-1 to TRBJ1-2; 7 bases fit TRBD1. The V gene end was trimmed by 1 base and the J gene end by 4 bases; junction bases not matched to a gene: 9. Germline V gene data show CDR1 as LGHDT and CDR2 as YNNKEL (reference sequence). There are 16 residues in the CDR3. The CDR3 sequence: CASSQVPGQEIYGYTF. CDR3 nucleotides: TGTGCCAGCAGCCAAGTCCCCGGACAGGAGATCTATGGCTACACCTTC.

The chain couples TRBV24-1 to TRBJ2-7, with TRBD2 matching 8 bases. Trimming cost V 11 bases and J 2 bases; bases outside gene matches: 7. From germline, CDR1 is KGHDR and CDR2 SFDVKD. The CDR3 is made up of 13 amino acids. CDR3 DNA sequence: TGTGCCAGCAGACGGGGGGGGGCCTACGAGCAGTACTTC. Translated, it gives CASRRGGAYEQYF.

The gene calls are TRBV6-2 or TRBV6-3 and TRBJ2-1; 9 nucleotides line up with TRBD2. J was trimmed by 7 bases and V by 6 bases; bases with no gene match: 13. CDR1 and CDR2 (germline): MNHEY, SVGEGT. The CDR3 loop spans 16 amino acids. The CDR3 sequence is CASRAILTSGENEQFF. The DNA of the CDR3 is TGTGCCAGCAGGGCGATTTTGACTAGCGGTGAGAATGAGCAGTTCTTC.

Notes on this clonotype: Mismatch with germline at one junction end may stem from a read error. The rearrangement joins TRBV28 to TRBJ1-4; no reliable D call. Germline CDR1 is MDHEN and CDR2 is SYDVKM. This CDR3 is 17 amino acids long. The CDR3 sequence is CASSSLPGGRTNEKLSF. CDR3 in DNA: TGTGCCAGCAGTTCACTTCCCGGAGGGCGGACTAATGAAAAACTGTCTTTT.

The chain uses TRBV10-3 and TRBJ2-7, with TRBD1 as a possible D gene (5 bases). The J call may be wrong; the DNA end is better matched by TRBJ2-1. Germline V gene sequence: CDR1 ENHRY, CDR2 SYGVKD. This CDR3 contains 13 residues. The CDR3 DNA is TGTGCCATCGGCAGGGAAGGGTACAATGAGCAGTTCTTC. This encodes CAIGREGYNEQFF.

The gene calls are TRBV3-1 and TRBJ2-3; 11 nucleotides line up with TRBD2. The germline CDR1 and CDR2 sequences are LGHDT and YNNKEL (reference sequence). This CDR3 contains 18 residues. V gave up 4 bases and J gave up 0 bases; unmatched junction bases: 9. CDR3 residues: CASSRALAGGRSTDTQYF. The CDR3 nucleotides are TGTGCCAGCAGCCGAGCGCTAGCGGGAGGACGTAGCACAGATACGCAGTATTTT.

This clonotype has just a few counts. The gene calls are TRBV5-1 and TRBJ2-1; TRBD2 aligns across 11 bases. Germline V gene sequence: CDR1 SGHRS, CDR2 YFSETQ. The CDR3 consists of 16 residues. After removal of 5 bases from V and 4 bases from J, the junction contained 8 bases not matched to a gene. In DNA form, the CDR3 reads TGCGCCAGCAGATCCCCGGGACTAGCGGAATACAATGAGCAGTTCTTC. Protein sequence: CASRSPGLAEYNEQFF.

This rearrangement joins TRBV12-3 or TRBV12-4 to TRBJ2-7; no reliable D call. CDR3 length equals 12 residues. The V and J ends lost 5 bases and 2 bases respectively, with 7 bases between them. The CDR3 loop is CASSQETYEQYF. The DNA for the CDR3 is TGTGCCAGCAGTCAAGAGACCTACGAGCAGTACTTC.

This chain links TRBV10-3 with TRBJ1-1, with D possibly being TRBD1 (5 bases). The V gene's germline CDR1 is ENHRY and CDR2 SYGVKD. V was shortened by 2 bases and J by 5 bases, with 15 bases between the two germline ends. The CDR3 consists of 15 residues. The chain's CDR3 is CAISESGHENTEAFF. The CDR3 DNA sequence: TGTGCCATCAGTGAGAGCGGACACGAGAATACTGAAGCTTTCTTT.

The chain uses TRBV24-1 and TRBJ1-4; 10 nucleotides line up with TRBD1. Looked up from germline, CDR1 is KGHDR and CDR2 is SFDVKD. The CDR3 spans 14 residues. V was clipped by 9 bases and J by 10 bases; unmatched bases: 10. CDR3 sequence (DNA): TGTGCCACCTCCTCGGGACAGGGGAACAGAAAACTGTTTTTT. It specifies CATSSGQGNRKLFF.

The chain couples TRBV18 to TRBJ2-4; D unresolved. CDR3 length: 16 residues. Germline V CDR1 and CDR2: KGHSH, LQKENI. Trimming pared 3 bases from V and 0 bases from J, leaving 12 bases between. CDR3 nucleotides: TGTGCCAGCTCACCTTCCGTGGCGCTAGCCAAAAACATTCAGTACTTC. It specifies CASSPSVALAKNIQYF.

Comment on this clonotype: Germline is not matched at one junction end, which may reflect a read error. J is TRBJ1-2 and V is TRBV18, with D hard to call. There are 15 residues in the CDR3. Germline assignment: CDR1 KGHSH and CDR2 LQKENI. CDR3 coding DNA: TGTGCCAGCCCACCATCCGGGTCGCACAACTATGGCTACACCTTC. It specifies CASPPSGSHNYGYTF.

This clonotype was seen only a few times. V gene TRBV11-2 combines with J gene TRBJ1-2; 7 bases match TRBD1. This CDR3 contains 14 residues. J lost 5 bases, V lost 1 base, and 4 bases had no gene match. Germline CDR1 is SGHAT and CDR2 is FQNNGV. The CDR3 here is CASSLGNRGYGYTF. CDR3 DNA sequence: TGTGCCAGCAGCTTAGGGAACAGGGGTTATGGCTACACCTTC.

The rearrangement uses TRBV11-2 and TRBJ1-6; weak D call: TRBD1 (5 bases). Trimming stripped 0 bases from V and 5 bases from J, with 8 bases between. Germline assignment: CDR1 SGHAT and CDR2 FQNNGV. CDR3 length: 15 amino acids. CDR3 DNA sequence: TGTGCCAGCAGCTTAGAGGGGGTTCATAATTCACCCCTCCACTTT. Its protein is CASSLEGVHNSPLHF.

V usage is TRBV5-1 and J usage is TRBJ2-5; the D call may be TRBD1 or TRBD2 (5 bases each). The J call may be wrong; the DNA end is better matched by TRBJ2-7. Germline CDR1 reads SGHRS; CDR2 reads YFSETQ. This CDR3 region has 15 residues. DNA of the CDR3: TGCGCCAGCAGCTCCGGTCCAGGGAGCCTATACGAGCAGTACTTC. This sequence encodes CASSSGPGSLYEQYF.

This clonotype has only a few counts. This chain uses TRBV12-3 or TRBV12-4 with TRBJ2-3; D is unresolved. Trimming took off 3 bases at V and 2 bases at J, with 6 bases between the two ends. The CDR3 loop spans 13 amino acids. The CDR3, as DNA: TGTGCCAGCAGTTTCCGGTTCACAGATACGCAGTATTTT. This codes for CASSFRFTDTQYF.

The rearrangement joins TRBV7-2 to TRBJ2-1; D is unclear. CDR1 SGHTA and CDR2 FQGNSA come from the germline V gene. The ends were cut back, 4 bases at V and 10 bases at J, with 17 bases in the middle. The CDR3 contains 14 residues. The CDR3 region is CASSSRTHRWEQFF. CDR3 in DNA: TGTGCCAGCAGCTCCAGGACCCATCGGTGGGAGCAGTTCTTC.

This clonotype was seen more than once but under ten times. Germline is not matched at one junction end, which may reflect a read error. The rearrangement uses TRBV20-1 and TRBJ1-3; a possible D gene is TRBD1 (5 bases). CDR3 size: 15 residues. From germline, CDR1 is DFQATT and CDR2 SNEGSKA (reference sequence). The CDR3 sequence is CSARVGPAGGNTIYF. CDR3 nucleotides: TGTAGTGCCAGGGTGGGTCCGGCCGGCGGAAACACCATATATTTT.

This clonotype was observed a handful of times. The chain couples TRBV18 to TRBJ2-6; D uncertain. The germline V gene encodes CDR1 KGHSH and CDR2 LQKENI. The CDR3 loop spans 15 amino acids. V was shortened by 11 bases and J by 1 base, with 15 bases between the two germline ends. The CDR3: CAGESLQSGANVLTF. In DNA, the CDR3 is TGTGCCGGAGAGTCGTTACAGTCTGGGGCCAACGTCCTGACTTTC.

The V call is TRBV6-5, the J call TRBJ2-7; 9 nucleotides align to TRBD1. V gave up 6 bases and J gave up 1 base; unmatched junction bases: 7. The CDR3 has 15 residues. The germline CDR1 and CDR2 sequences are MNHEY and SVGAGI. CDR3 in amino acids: CASRHGTGSSYEQYF. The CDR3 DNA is TGTGCCAGCAGGCACGGGACAGGGTCATCCTACGAGCAGTACTTC.

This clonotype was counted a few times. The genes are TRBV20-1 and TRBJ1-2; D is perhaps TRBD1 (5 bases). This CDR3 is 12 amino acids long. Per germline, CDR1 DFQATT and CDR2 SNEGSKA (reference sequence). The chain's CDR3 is CRVDIVNYGYTF. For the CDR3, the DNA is TGCAGGGTGGACATCGTTAACTATGGCTACACCTTC.

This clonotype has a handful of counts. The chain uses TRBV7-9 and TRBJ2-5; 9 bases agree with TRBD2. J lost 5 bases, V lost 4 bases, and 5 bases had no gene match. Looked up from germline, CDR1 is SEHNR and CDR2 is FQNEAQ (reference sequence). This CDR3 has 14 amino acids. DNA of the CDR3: TGTGCCAGCAGCTATATCCTAGCGGGGGAGACCCAGTACTTC. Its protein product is CASSYILAGETQYF.

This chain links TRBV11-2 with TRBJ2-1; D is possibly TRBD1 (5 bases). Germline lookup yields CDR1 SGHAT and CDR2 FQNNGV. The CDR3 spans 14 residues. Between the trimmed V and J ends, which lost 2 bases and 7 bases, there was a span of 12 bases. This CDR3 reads CASSLFQGRNEQFF. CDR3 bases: TGTGCCAGCAGCTTATTCCAGGGCAGGAATGAGCAGTTCTTC. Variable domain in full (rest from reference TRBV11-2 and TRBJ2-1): EAGVAQSPRYKIIEKRQSVAFWCNPISGHATLYWYQQILGQGPKLLIQFQNNGVVDDSQLPKDRFSAERLKGVDSTLKIQPAKLEDSAVYLCASSLFQGRNEQFFGPGTRLTVL.

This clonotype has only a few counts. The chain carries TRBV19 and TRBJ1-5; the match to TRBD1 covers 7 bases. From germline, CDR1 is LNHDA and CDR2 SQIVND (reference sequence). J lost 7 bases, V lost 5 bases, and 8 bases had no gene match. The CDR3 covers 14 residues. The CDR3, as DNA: TGTGCCAGTAGTCTATCACAGGGGACCCAGCCCCAGCATTTT. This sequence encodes CASSLSQGTQPQHF.

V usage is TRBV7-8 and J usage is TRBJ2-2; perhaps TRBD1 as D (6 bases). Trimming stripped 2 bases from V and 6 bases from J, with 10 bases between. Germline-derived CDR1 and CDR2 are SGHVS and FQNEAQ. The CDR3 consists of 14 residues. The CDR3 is CASSLSWGPGELFF. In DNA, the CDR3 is TGTGCCAGCAGCTTAAGTTGGGGGCCCGGGGAGCTGTTTTTT.

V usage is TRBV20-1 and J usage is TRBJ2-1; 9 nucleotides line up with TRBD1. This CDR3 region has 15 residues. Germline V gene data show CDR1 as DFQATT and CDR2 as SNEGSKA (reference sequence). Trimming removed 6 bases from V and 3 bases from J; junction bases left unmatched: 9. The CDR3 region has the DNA TGCAGTGCCGCCCCGGGACAGGGCATCTACAATGAGCAGTTCTTC. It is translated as CSAAPGQGIYNEQFF.